This TCR beta chain was observed in a study of cytotoxic CD8 clonotypes in ibrutinib-treated CLL. The CDR3 extends over 19 amino acids. With 3 bases clipped from V and 4 bases from J, the junction kept 15 bases outside the gene matches. Germline-derived CDR1 and CDR2 are SGHNT and YYREEE (reference sequence). Using immunoSEQ multiplex PCR, the repertoire was profiled, and TCRdb retains in-frame clones only, with some absent. The data contain about 16,000 clones, 65% to 70% of them singletons. This receptor was identified in a human donor with chronic lymphocytic leukemia. The chain recombines TRBV5-4 with TRBJ2-6; TRBD1 aligns across 8 bases. This material consisted of PBMCs, taken before ibrutinib treatment. CDR3 DNA: TGTGCCAGCAGCTCGGCGACCAGGACAGGGACCAGCGGGGCCAACGTCCTGACTTTC. Amino acids: CASSSATRTGTSGANVLTF.